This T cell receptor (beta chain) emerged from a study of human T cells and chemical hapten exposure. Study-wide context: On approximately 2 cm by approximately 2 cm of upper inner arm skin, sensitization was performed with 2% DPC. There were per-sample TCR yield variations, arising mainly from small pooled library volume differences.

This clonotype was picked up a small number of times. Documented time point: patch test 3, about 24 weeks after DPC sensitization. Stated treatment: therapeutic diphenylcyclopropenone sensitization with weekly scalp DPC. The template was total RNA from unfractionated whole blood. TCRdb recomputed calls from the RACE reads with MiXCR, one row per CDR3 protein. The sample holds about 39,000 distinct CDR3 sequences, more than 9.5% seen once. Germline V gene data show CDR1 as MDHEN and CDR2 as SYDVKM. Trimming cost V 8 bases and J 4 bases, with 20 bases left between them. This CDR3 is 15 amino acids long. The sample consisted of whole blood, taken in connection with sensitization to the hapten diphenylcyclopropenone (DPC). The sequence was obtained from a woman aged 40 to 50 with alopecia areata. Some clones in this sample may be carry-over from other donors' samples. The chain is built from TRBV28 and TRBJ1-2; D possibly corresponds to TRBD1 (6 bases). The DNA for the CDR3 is TGTGCCAGCCGTACTGCCGGACAGCAAATCTATGGCTACACCTTC. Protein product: CASRTAGQQIYGYTF.